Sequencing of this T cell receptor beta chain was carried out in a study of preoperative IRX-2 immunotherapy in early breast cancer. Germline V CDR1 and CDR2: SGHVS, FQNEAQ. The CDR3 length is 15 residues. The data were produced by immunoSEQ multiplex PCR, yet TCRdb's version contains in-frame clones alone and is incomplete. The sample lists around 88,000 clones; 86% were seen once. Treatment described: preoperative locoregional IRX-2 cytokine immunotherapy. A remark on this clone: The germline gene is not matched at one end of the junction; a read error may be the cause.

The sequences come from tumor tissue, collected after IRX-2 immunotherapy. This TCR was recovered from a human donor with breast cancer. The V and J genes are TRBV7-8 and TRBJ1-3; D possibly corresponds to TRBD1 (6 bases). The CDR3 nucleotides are TGTGCCAGCAGCGGATTGTGGAAAGGGGGAAACACTATATATTTT. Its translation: CASSGLWKGGNTIYF.